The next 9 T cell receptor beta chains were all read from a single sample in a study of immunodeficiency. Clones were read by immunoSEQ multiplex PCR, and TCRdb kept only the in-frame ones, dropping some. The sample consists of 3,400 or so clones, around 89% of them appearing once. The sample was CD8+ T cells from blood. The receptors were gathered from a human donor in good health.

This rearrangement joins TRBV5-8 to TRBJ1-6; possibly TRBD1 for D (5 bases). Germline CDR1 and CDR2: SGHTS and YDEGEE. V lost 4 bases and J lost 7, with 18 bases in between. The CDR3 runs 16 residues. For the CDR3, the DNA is TGTGCCAGCAGCGGGGGTCCTTCGGCGGGCAATTCACCCCTCCACTTT. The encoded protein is CASSGGPSAGNSPLHF.

The CDR3, as DNA: TGTGCCAGCAGGGGGGCCTCCTACAATGAGCAGTTCTTC. Protein: CASRGASYNEQFF. The chain combines TRBV2 with TRBJ2-1, with D possibly matching TRBD1 (6 bases). Trimming pared 6 bases from V and 0 bases from J, leaving 6 bases between. This CDR3 comprises 13 residues. Germline CDR1 reads SNHLY; CDR2 reads FYNNEI. Filled out from reference TRBV2 and TRBJ2-1, the complete variable domain reads EPEVTQTPSHQVTQMGQEVILRCVPISNHLYFYWYRQILGQKVEFLVSFYNNEISEKSEIFDDQFSVERPDGSNFTLKIRSTKLEDSAMYFCASRGASYNEQFFGPGTRLTVL.

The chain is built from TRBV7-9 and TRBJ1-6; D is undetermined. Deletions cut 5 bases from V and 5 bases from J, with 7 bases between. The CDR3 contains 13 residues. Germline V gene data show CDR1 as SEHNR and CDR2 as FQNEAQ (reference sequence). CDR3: CASSPPDNSPLHF. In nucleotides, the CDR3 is TGTGCCAGCAGCCCACCAGATAATTCACCCCTCCACTTT.

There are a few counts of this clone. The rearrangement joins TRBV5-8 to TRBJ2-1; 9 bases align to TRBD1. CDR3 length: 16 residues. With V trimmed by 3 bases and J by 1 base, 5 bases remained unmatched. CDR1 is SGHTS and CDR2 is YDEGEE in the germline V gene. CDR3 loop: CASSSGQGGSYNEQFF. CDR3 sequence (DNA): TGTGCCAGCAGCTCGGGACAGGGAGGGTCCTACAATGAGCAGTTCTTC.

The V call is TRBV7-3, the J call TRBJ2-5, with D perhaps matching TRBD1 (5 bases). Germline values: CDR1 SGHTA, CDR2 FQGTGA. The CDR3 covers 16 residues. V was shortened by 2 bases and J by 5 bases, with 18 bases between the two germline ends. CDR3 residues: CASSLVQGTSRETQYF. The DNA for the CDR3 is TGTGCCAGCAGCTTAGTCCAGGGAACCTCAAGGGAGACCCAGTACTTC.

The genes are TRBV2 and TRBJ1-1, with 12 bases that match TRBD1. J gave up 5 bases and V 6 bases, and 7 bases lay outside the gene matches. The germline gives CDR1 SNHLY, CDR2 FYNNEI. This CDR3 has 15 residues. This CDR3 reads CASRAGTGGWTEAFF. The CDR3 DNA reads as TGTGCCAGCAGGGCAGGGACAGGGGGCTGGACTGAAGCTTTCTTT. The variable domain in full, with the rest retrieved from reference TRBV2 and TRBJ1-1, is EPEVTQTPSHQVTQMGQEVILRCVPISNHLYFYWYRQILGQKVEFLVSFYNNEISEKSEIFDDQFSVERPDGSNFTLKIRSTKLEDSAMYFCASRAGTGGWTEAFFGQGTRLTVV.

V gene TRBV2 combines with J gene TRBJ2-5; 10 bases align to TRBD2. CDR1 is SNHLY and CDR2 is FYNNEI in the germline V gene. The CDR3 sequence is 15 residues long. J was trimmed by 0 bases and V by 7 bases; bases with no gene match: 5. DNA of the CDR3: TGTGCCAGCAAGATTAGCGGGGGGAACCAAGAGACCCAGTACTTC. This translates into CASKISGGNQETQYF.

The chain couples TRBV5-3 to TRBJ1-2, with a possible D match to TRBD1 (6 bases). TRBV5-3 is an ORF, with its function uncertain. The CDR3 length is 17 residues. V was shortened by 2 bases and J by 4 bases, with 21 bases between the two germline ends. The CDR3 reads CARSFGTRGVEGYGYTF. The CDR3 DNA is TGTGCCAGAAGCTTTGGTACAAGGGGGGTAGAAGGCTATGGCTACACCTTC.

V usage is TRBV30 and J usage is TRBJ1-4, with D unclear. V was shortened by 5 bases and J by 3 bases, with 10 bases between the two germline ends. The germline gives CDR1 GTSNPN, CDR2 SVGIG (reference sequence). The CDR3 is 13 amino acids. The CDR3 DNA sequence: TGTGCCTGGGCGAGACCACCTAATGAAAAACTGTTTTTT. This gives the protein CAWARPPNEKLFF.